This T cell receptor (beta chain) was identified in a study of metastatic and nonmetastatic thyroid tumors. Study overall: The study looked at repertoires side by side in blood and in tumor or nodule tissue from malignant and benign thyroid patients. Study-wide results and caveats: Significantly higher TCR beta diversity was reportedly seen in malignant thyroid tumors than benign nodules, in blood and tumor.

The ends were cut back, 5 bases at V and 1 base at J, with 14 bases in the middle. The CDR3 totals 15 residues. Germline CDR1 SGHDN, CDR2 FVKESK. About this clone itself: No antigen is known for it.

Thyroid surgery was preceded by no treatment in any patient. In the original workflow: Built for papillary thyroid cancer, a distant-metastasis classifier drew on CDR3 differences across clinicopathological groups. TCRdb reanalyzed the PCR reads via MiXCR. Here the V and J calls rest on TCRdb's processing, not on the authors' analysis. The table lists more than 5,500 clones, approximately 39% of them singletons. The sequence was collected from a female donor with papillary thyroid cancer or a benign thyroid nodule (not recorded which). Some clones in this sample may be carry-over from other donors' samples. V and J are TRBV14 and TRBJ1-1; D ambiguous. Sample: tumor tissue. CDR3 nucleotides: TGTGCCAGCAGCTTCAGAAGTTCAGGGAACACTGAAGCTTTCTTT. It specifies CASSFRSSGNTEAFF.